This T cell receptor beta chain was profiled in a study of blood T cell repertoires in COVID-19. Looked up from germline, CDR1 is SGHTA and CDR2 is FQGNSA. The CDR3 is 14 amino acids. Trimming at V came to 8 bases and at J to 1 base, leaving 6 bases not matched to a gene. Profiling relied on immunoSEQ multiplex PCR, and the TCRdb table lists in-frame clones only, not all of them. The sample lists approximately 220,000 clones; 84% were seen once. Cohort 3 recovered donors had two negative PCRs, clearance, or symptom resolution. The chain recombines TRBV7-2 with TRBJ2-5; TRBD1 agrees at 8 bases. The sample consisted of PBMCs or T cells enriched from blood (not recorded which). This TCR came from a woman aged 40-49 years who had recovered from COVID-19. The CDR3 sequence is CASGGQGGQETQYF. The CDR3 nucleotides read TGTGCCAGCGGCGGACAGGGTGGCCAAGAGACCCAGTACTTC.